One sample yielded the 22 T cell receptor beta chains listed below, sequenced in a study of cytomegalovirus exposure and HLA in healthy donors. The study ran its PCR with 60 Vbeta and 13 Jbeta primers. Using immunoSEQ multiplex PCR, the repertoire was profiled, and TCRdb retains in-frame clones only, with some absent. This table has 100,000 to 150,000 clones, roughly 80% appearing once. The sequenced material came from PBMCs. These receptors came from a man aged 40-49 years in good health and CMV-seronegative.

This sequence joins TRBV28 and TRBJ1-1; 7 bases align to TRBD1. The germline gives CDR1 MDHEN, CDR2 SYDVKM. V lost 7 bases, J lost 4 bases, and 12 bases stayed unmatched. This CDR3 is 15 amino acids long. CDR3 protein: CASITTGTVLTEAFF. The CDR3 DNA reads as TGTGCCAGCATTACGACCGGGACAGTCCTCACTGAAGCTTTCTTT.

This chain links TRBV2 with TRBJ1-4, with D possibly TRBD1 on 6 matching bases. The CDR3 extends over 18 amino acids. The germline CDR1 and CDR2 sequences are SNHLY and FYNNEI. Trimming took 6 bases from V and 3 from J, leaving 23 bases between them. CDR3 sequence (DNA): TGTGCCAGCAGCACGCAGGACCACGGGGGGGCAGCTAATGAAAAACTGTTTTTT. Its translation: CASSTQDHGGAANEKLFF.

As for this clone: One junction end disagrees with the germline gene, perhaps due to a read error. V and J are TRBV25-1 and TRBJ2-7; tentative D call: TRBD1 (7 bases). CDR3 length: 12 amino acids. CDR1 and CDR2 (germline): MGHDK, SYGVNS. DNA of the CDR3: TGTGCCAGCAGTGAACAGGGGGGTTGGAAGGCCTTC. Translating it yields CASSEQGGWKAF.

As for this clone: This CDR3 is also generated by other DNA sequences in the sample. The rearrangement links TRBV28 to TRBJ1-1; 8 bases agree with TRBD1. CDR3 length: 14 amino acids. Unmatched junction bases numbered 2, after V lost 4 bases and J lost 1 base. Germline loops: CDR1 MDHEN, CDR2 SYDVKM. In DNA form, the CDR3 reads TGTGCCAGCAGTTCCGGACAGGGGAACACTGAAGCTTTCTTT. Its translation is CASSSGQGNTEAFF.

The genes are TRBV28 and TRBJ2-3; perhaps TRBD2 as D (5 bases). Germline CDR1 is MDHEN and CDR2 is SYDVKM. With 5 bases removed from V and 4 bases from J, the gap between germline ends came to 22 bases. The CDR3 covers 17 residues. CDR3 region: CASSPAGERWSADTQYF. The CDR3 region has the DNA TGTGCCAGCAGTCCGGCCGGGGAGCGCTGGAGCGCAGATACGCAGTATTTT. Full variable domain (remainder filled in from reference TRBV28 and TRBJ2-3): DVKVTQSSRYLVKRTGEKVFLECVQDMDHENMFWYRQDPGLGLRLIYFSYDVKMKEKGDIPEGYSVSREKKERFSLILESASTNQTSMYLCASSPAGERWSADTQYFGPGTRLTVL.

The chain joins TRBV4-2 to TRBJ2-5; TRBD2 aligns across 11 bases. This CDR3 comprises 17 residues. Germline V gene lookup returns CDR1 LGHNA and CDR2 YNFKEQ. J gave up 3 bases and V 1 base, and 7 bases lay outside the gene matches. CDR3 in DNA: TGTGCCAGCAGCCAAGGGGTAGCGGGAGGGAGGGAAGAGACCCAGTACTTC. Protein product: CASSQGVAGGREETQYF.

This chain links TRBV29-1 with TRBJ2-3; 10 bases agree with TRBD2. The CDR3 has 14 amino acids. Trimming took 4 bases from V and 2 from J; bases not matched to a gene: 3. The germline gives CDR1 SQVTM, CDR2 ANQGSEA. The CDR3 coding sequence is TGCAGCGTTGGACTAGCGGGCTTCACAGATACGCAGTATTTT. This encodes CSVGLAGFTDTQYF.

V and J are TRBV28 and TRBJ1-6; the match to TRBD1 covers 7 bases. V gave up 4 bases and J gave up 8 bases; unmatched junction bases: 5. The CDR3 is 14 residues long. Germline lookup yields CDR1 MDHEN and CDR2 SYDVKM. The DNA for the CDR3 is TGTGCCAGCAGTTCAGGGCAGGGGGATTCACCCCTCCACTTT. As protein: CASSSGQGDSPLHF.

The gene calls are TRBV30 and TRBJ2-3; 10 nucleotides line up with TRBD2. CDR3 length: 13 amino acids. The V gene end was trimmed by 6 bases and the J gene end by 7 bases; junction bases not matched to a gene: 7. Germline CDR1 reads GTSNPN; CDR2 reads SVGIG (reference sequence). This CDR3 reads CACLSGGTYTQYF. CDR3 bases: TGTGCCTGCCTTAGCGGGGGGACCTATACGCAGTATTTT. The full variable domain, with the rest looked up from reference TRBV30 and TRBJ2-3, is SQTIHQWPATLVQPVGSPLSLECTVEGTSNPNLYWYRQAAGRGLQLLFYSVGIGQISSEVPQNLSASRPQDRQFILSSKKLLLSDSGFYLCACLSGGTYTQYFGPGTRLTVL.

Comment on this clone: At one of its ends the junction is not consistent with the germline gene, which may arise from a read error. The rearrangement uses TRBV2 and TRBJ1-5; D perhaps matches TRBD1 (6 bases). Germline-derived CDR1 and CDR2 are SNHLY and FYNNEI. There are 14 residues in the CDR3. The CDR3 spells CATSPQGGNQPQHF. The CDR3 DNA sequence: TGTGCCACCAGTCCACAGGGAGGCAATCAGCCCCAGCATTTT.

The J gene is TRBJ2-2, the V gene TRBV28; TRBD1 might be the D (5 bases). The CDR3 is 15 residues long. Trimming shortened V by 5 bases and J by 5 bases, and 15 bases separated the two germline ends. In germline, CDR1 is MDHEN, CDR2 SYDVKM. CDR3 in amino acids: CASSHRQIGTGELFF. In DNA, the CDR3 is TGTGCCAGCAGTCACCGACAGATTGGGACCGGGGAGCTGTTTTTT.

The CDR3 DNA is TGTGCCAGCACCCCGAGTCTCCCTGTCTCGTACGAGCAGTACTTC. This sequence encodes CASTPSLPVSYEQYF. The chain is built from TRBV2 and TRBJ2-7; D not certain. Germline V gene sequence: CDR1 SNHLY, CDR2 FYNNEI. Trimming left V 7 bases short and J 4 bases short, with 20 bases between. This CDR3 spans 15 amino acids.

The chain has TRBV6-6 and TRBJ1-1; tentative D call: TRBD1 (5 bases). Trimming stripped 8 bases from V and 5 bases from J, with 21 bases between. From germline, CDR1 is MNHNY and CDR2 SVGAGI (reference sequence). CDR3 length equals 15 residues. CDR3 coding DNA: TGTGCCAGCGGAACGGGAGCGACTTGGGGGACTGAAGCTTTCTTT. Its translation: CASGTGATWGTEAFF.

The chain links TRBV27 to TRBJ2-1; TRBD1 aligns across 7 bases. The V and J ends lost 5 bases and 7 bases, in that order; junction bases with no gene match: 11. The CDR3 is 15 residues long. Germline V CDR1 and CDR2: MNHEY, SMNVEV (reference sequence). The CDR3 region is CASSPGTATRNEQFF. The CDR3 DNA follows: TGTGCCAGCAGTCCCGGGACAGCAACTAGAAATGAGCAGTTCTTC.

This sequence joins TRBV6-5 and TRBJ2-1, with D unresolved. Between the trimmed V and J ends, which lost 4 bases and 9 bases, there was a span of 13 bases. In germline, CDR1 is MNHEY, CDR2 SVGAGI. The CDR3 length is 13 residues. The CDR3 nucleotides are TGTGCCAGCAGTTCACCAACGCGAAGTGAGCAGTTCTTC. Translating it yields CASSSPTRSEQFF.

CDR3 amino acids: CASSPTSQVNTEAFF. For the CDR3, the DNA is TGTGCCAGCAGCCCTACGTCGCAGGTGAACACTGAAGCTTTCTTT. The V and J genes are TRBV9 and TRBJ1-1; the D is unclear. Trimming removed 4 bases at V and 0 bases at J, with 13 bases between. Germline V gives CDR1 SGDLS, CDR2 YYNGEE. The CDR3 spans 15 residues. Full variable domain (remainder filled in from reference TRBV9 and TRBJ1-1): DSGVTQTPKHLITATGQRVTLRCSPRSGDLSVYWYQQSLDQGLQFLIQYYNGEERAKGNILERFSAQQFPDLHSELNLSSLELGDSALYFCASSPTSQVNTEAFFGQGTRLTVV.

The rearrangement links TRBV11-2 to TRBJ2-5, with TRBD2 matching 12 bases. CDR1 SGHAT and CDR2 FQNNGV come from the germline V gene. The CDR3 runs to 16 residues. The V gene end was trimmed by 5 bases and the J gene end by 5 bases; junction bases not matched to a gene: 9. The CDR3 is CASSPRGLAGRETQYF. As DNA, the CDR3 is TGTGCCAGCAGCCCCCGGGGACTAGCGGGTCGGGAGACCCAGTACTTC.

The J gene is TRBJ1-2, the V gene TRBV10-3, with unresolved D. Germline values: CDR1 ENHRY, CDR2 SYGVKD. The CDR3 is 15 amino acids. Trimming took 1 base from V and 1 from J, leaving 10 bases between them. The CDR3 loop reads CAISELDGDNYGYTF. CDR3 DNA sequence: TGTGCCATCAGTGAGTTGGACGGGGATAACTATGGCTACACCTTC.

This chain uses TRBV30 with TRBJ1-5; D gene uncertain. The CDR3 runs 13 residues. Trimming cost V 1 base and J 4 bases, with 8 bases left between them. The V gene's germline CDR1 is GTSNPN and CDR2 SVGIG (reference sequence). The DNA for the CDR3 is TGTGCCTGGAGTGGCCGGGAGAATCAGCCCCAGCATTTT. Protein: CAWSGRENQPQHF.

This chain uses TRBV5-6 with TRBJ2-7, with TRBD1 identical over 9 bases. Trimming removed 1 base from V and 4 bases from J; junction bases left unmatched: 3. The CDR3 has 14 amino acids. In germline, CDR1 is SGHDT, CDR2 YYEEEE. The DNA of the CDR3 is TGTGCCAGCAGCTTGTGGGACAGGGAGTACGAGCAGTACTTC. It yields the protein CASSLWDREYEQYF.

This chain joins TRBV30 and TRBJ2-1; 7 bases are a match to TRBD1. The J segment lost 5 bases and the V segment lost 0 bases, leaving 4 bases of the junction unmatched. CDR3 size: 14 residues. Germline V CDR1 and CDR2: GTSNPN, SVGIG (reference sequence). The CDR3 sequence: CAWSVGQVHNEQFF. CDR3 DNA sequence: TGTGCCTGGAGTGTCGGACAGGTCCACAATGAGCAGTTCTTC.

The genes are TRBV7-9 and TRBJ1-1; D is unresolved. Trimming left V 3 bases short and J 1 base short, with 9 bases between. The CDR3 is made up of 14 amino acids. Germline values: CDR1 SEHNR, CDR2 FQNEAQ (reference sequence). The CDR3 nucleotides read TGTGCCAGCAGCTTTATGAGCGAGAACACTGAAGCTTTCTTT. Its translation: CASSFMSENTEAFF.